The 21 T cell receptor beta chains below all came from one sample that was sequenced in a study of T cell clonality in common variable immunodeficiency. Method: immunoSEQ multiplex PCR; TCRdb's copy keeps in-frame clones and lacks some. The specimen has tens of thousands of clones, none found just once. Sequenced material: peripheral blood mononuclear cells. The source of these receptors is a person aged 18 to 75 in good health.

This clone was counted only a few times. The CDR3 end lies 3 residues beyond the end of the read and is filled in from the germline J gene. The chain recombines TRBV7-3 with TRBJ1-2; a weak D match, TRBD1 (5 bases). Per germline, CDR1 SGHTA and CDR2 FQGTGA. CDR3 size: 17 residues. CDR3 DNA (partial): TGTGCCAGCAGCTTATGGCGGACTAGTAGGGGAGACAATGAC. As protein: CASSLWRTSRGDND. The full CDR3 sequence reads CASSLWRTSRGDNDYTF.

This clone showed up many times. Sequencing ends 3 residues short of the CDR3 end; the germline J gene provides the rest. The chain has TRBV19 and TRBJ2-7; TRBD1 matches 11 bases. V trimming: 6 bases; J trimming: 3 bases; junction bases outside the gene matches: 7. Germline assignment: CDR1 LNHDA and CDR2 SQIVND (reference sequence). This CDR3 region has 15 residues. The CDR3: CASSLLGTGGYEQYF. Partial CDR3 DNA: TGTGCCAGTAGCTTATTAGGGACAGGGGGCTACGAG.

This clone was counted ten times or more. This CDR3 is CASSLHSSYEQYF. The part of the CDR3 DNA that was read is TGTGCCAGCAGCTTACACTCCTCCTACGAG. The rearrangement uses TRBV7-2 and TRBJ2-7, with D uncertain. The sequence runs out 3 residues before the end of the CDR3; the remainder is reconstructed from the germline J gene. Trimming cost V 2 bases and J 0 bases, with 5 bases left between them. This CDR3 spans 13 amino acids. Germline V gene lookup returns CDR1 SGHTA and CDR2 FQGNSA. Full variable domain (rest looked up from reference TRBV7-2 and TRBJ2-7): GAGVSQSPSNKVTEKGKDVELRCDPISGHTALYWYRQSLGQGLEFLIYFQGNSAPDKSGLPSDRFSAERTGGSVSTLTIQRTQQEDSAVYLCASSLHSSYEQYFGPGTRLTVT.

At least ten counts were recorded for this clone. Read coverage stops 3 residues before the CDR3 terminus; the germline J gene supplies the remainder. The V gene is TRBV5-5, the J gene TRBJ1-4; D not resolved. CDR3 size: 12 residues. Trimming removed 2 bases at V and 5 bases at J, with 4 bases between. Germline CDR1 SGHKS, CDR2 YYEKEE (reference sequence). The CDR3 bases that were read are TGTGCCAGCAGCTTAGCGAATGAAAAA. Translated: CASSLANEK. The whole CDR3 sequence reads CASSLANEKLFF.

This clone was recorded many times. The sequenced CDR3 bases are TGCAGTGCTAGAGGGCTAGCCGGCGGGGAG. Amino acids: CSARGLAGGE. The full-length CDR3 reads as CSARGLAGGELFF. The chain joins TRBV20-1 to TRBJ2-2; a weak D match, TRBD2 (5 bases). The read finishes 3 residues shy of the CDR3 end, and the germline J gene is used to complete it. Trimming removed 1 base from V and 7 bases from J, with 10 bases in between. The CDR3 loop spans 13 amino acids. CDR1 DFQATT and CDR2 SNEGSKA come from the germline V gene (reference sequence).

This clone was seen a handful of times. This chain's CDR3 is CASSLISSGANVLFF. The sequenced CDR3 bases are TGTGCCAGCAGCTTAATTAGCTCTGGGGCCAACGTA. The J gene is TRBJ1-4, the V gene TRBV7-9; TRBD1 might be the D (5 bases). The read halts 3 residues ahead of the CDR3 end, with the missing end drawn from the germline J gene. Germline CDR1 is SEHNR and CDR2 is FQNEAQ (reference sequence). The CDR3 runs 15 residues.

This clone was seen at least ten times. The CDR3 end lies 3 residues beyond the end of the read and is filled in from the germline J gene. The chain has TRBV7-3 and TRBJ2-1, with 11 bases identical to TRBD2. The CDR3 totals 19 residues. With 1 base clipped from V and 4 bases from J, the junction kept 12 bases outside the gene matches. Germline CDR1 reads SGHTA; CDR2 reads FQGTGA. Partial CDR3 DNA: TGTGCCAGCAGCTTAAACGTAAGACTAGCGGGACCGATGTACAATGAG. Encoded protein: CASSLNVRLAGPMYNE. In full, the CDR3 reads CASSLNVRLAGPMYNEQFF.

In its sample, this clone was seen many times. The read falls 3 residues short of the CDR3 end, and the missing part is taken from the germline J gene. V is TRBV5-6 and J is TRBJ2-7; 9 nucleotides agree with TRBD1. The CDR3 runs 14 residues. V trimming: 3 bases; J trimming: 3 bases; junction bases outside the gene matches: 4. Germline assignment: CDR1 SGHDT and CDR2 YYEEEE. The CDR3 spells CASSWSTGGYEQYF. The CDR3 DNA, read in part, is TGTGCCAGCAGCTGGTCGACAGGGGGCTACGAG.

The table lists this clone with many counts. The read is 3 residues too short to cover the CDR3 end, so that end is filled in from the germline J gene. The V gene is TRBV20-1, the J gene TRBJ2-1, with TRBD2 identical over 10 bases. V shed 6 bases, J shed 3 bases, and the junction held 11 bases outside the gene matches. CDR3 size: 16 residues. Germline CDR1 is DFQATT and CDR2 is SNEGSKA (reference sequence). The part of the CDR3 DNA that was read is TGCAGTGCAGCATGGACTAGCGGTCATAACTACAATGAG. It encodes CSAAWTSGHNYNE. The entire CDR3 protein is CSAAWTSGHNYNEQFF.

To note about this clone: The DNA ends 3 residues before the CDR3 does, and the rest of the CDR3 is filled in from the germline J gene. The chain uses TRBV30 and TRBJ2-3, with a tentative D call TRBD1 (6 bases). CDR1 and CDR2 from the germline V gene are GTSNPN and SVGIG (reference sequence). The CDR3 extends over 14 amino acids. The CDR3 is CAWSVGQYNQPQYF. Incomplete CDR3 DNA: TGTGCCTGGAGTGTGGGACAATACAATCAGCCG.

This clone was seen repeatedly, ten times or more. The sequence runs out 3 residues before the end of the CDR3; the remainder is reconstructed from the germline J gene. The chain links TRBV14 to TRBJ1-1, with D possibly TRBD1 on 6 matching bases. Germline CDR1 and CDR2: SGHDN and FVKESK. Trimming took 1 base from V and 4 from J, leaving 10 bases between them. The length of the CDR3 is 14 residues. The CDR3 DNA, read in part, is TGTGCCAGCAGCCAAGGGGTGGGGGCCACTGAA. It yields the protein CASSQGVGATE. The full-length CDR3 reads as CASSQGVGATEAFF.

This clone turned up a few times. The DNA ends 3 residues before the CDR3 does, and the rest of the CDR3 is filled in from the germline J gene. This chain uses TRBV18 with TRBJ1-3; D gene uncertain. The CDR3 length is 15 residues. From germline, CDR1 is KGHSH and CDR2 LQKENI. V dropped 3 bases and J dropped 0 bases, with 9 bases sitting between them. CDR3 bases read: TGTGCCAGCTCACCGTCACGGTCCTCTGGAAACACC. This encodes CASSPSRSSGNT. The complete CDR3 reads CASSPSRSSGNTIYF.

This clone has a count of ten or more. Read coverage stops 3 residues before the CDR3 terminus; the germline J gene supplies the remainder. The V gene is TRBV5-4, the J gene TRBJ1-1; 8 positions agree with TRBD1. Germline values: CDR1 SGHNT, CDR2 YYREEE (reference sequence). This CDR3 contains 16 residues. J was trimmed by 3 bases and V by 5 bases; bases with no gene match: 12. CDR3 in amino acids: CASRANPRGRDTEAFF. The part of the CDR3 DNA that was read is TGTGCCAGCAGAGCGAACCCCAGGGGGCGGGACACTGAA.

This clone was observed at least ten times. The CDR3 end is not reached by the read, which stops 3 residues before it; the germline J gene fills it in. This chain joins TRBV10-1 and TRBJ1-5; 11 bases line up with TRBD1. Germline CDR1 is WNHNN and CDR2 is SYGVQD (reference sequence). CDR3 size: 14 residues. The J segment lost 6 bases and the V segment lost 8 bases, leaving 6 bases of the junction unmatched. The CDR3 bases that were read are TGCGCCAGCTTGGACAGGGGGCATAGTCAGCCC. It translates to CASLDRGHSQP. In full, the CDR3 reads CASLDRGHSQPQHF.

The sample holds many counts of this clone. Read coverage stops 3 residues before the CDR3 terminus; the germline J gene supplies the remainder. The chain combines TRBV5-1 with TRBJ2-5; D call uncertain. This CDR3 has 12 amino acids. Trimming left V 0 bases short and J 4 bases short, with 4 bases between. Germline values: CDR1 SGHRS, CDR2 YFSETQ. The CDR3 DNA, read in part, is TGCGCCAGCAGCTTGGCCATAGAGACC. Translation gives CASSLAIET. The CDR3, in full, reads CASSLAIETQYF.

This clone was seen at least ten times. The CDR3 is cut off 3 residues early in the read; its end comes from the germline J gene. V and J are TRBV6-1 and TRBJ1-5; 10 bases map to TRBD1. The CDR3 spans 16 residues. CDR1 is MNHNS and CDR2 is SASEGT in the germline V gene. J gave up 6 bases and V 1 base, and 6 bases lay outside the gene matches. CDR3 sequence: CASSEDGQGVFQPQHF. CDR3 DNA, as far as it was read: TGTGCCAGCAGTGAAGACGGACAGGGGGTATTTCAGCCC.

CDR3 bases read: TGTGCCTGGATCCTTCGGACTAGCTCCAATGAG. Its protein is CAWILRTSSNE. From start to end, the CDR3 is CAWILRTSSNEQFF. The chain is built from TRBV30 and TRBJ2-1; 8 bases agree with TRBD2. The read falls 3 residues short of the CDR3 end, and the missing part is taken from the germline J gene. Germline V lookup: CDR1 GTSNPN, CDR2 SVGIG (reference sequence). This CDR3 contains 14 residues. V dropped 4 bases and J dropped 6; count of bases not matched to a gene: 8. The whole variable domain, remainder taken from reference TRBV30 and TRBJ2-1, is SQTIHQWPATLVQPVGSPLSLECTVEGTSNPNLYWYRQAAGRGLQLLFYSVGIGQISSEVPQNLSASRPQDRQFILSSKKLLLSDSGFYLCAWILRTSSNEQFFGPGTRLTVL.

At least ten counts were recorded for this clone. The CDR3 end lies 3 residues beyond the end of the read and is filled in from the germline J gene. The V gene is TRBV18, the J gene TRBJ1-5; the match to TRBD1 covers 9 bases. CDR1 is KGHSH, CDR2 LQKENI, per germline. The CDR3 runs to 16 residues. With V trimmed by 3 bases and J by 7 bases, 10 bases remained unmatched. The CDR3 region is CASSPADRGRDQPQHF. The part of the CDR3 DNA that was read is TGTGCCAGCTCACCGGCGGACAGGGGAAGGGACCAGCCC.

This clone came up many times. Read data end 3 residues before the CDR3 end; the end is taken from the germline J gene. The rearrangement links TRBV5-1 to TRBJ2-4; 7 nucleotides line up with TRBD1. The germline V gene has CDR1 SGHRS and CDR2 YFSETQ. Trimming at V came to 0 bases and at J to 2 bases, leaving 5 bases not matched to a gene. This CDR3 region has 16 residues. The CDR3 is CASSLVGQSPKNIQYF. The sequenced part of the CDR3 DNA is TGCGCCAGCAGCTTGGTGGGACAGTCCCCCAAAAACATT.

There are many counts of this clone. The read stops 3 residues short of the end of the CDR3; the missing end is completed from the germline J gene. V usage is TRBV5-1 and J usage is TRBJ2-7, with 8 bases fitting TRBD1. With 4 bases clipped from V and 2 bases from J, the junction kept 11 bases outside the gene matches. Germline V gives CDR1 SGHRS, CDR2 YFSETQ. The CDR3 length is 16 residues. CDR3 DNA, as far as it was read: TGCGCCAGCAGCCTCGGGACAGGCCGCCTAACCTACGAG. Protein product: CASSLGTGRLTYE. The whole CDR3 is CASSLGTGRLTYEQYF. The full variable domain, completed using reference TRBV5-1 and TRBJ2-7, is KAGVTQTPRYLIKTRGQQVTLSCSPISGHRSVSWYQQTPGQGLQFLFEYFSETQRNKGNFPGRFSGRQFSNSRSEMNVSTLELGDSALYLCASSLGTGRLTYEQYFGPGTRLTVT.

The table lists this clone with many counts. The DNA ends 3 residues before the CDR3 does, and the rest of the CDR3 is filled in from the germline J gene. Other nucleotide sequences in the sample specify the same CDR3. The chain is built from TRBV30 and TRBJ2-2; 9 nucleotides align to TRBD1. The CDR3 runs to 16 residues. From germline, CDR1 is GTSNPN and CDR2 SVGIG (reference sequence). V lost 0 bases to trimming and J lost 2 bases; unmatched junction nucleotides: 4. The CDR3 loop reads CAWSVGTGPNTGELFF. The covered CDR3 bases are TGTGCCTGGAGTGTAGGGACAGGGCCTAACACCGGGGAG.